This TCR beta chain stems from a study of T cells in Graves' hyperthyroidism and ophthalmopathy. RNA transcripts yielded amplified TCR beta CDR3 regions. HTBI primers were the set used in a first-round RT-PCR of the TCR CDR3. TCRdb re-called the multiplex PCR reads through MiXCR, storing one row per CDR3 protein. The sample contains hundreds of thousands of distinct CDR3 sequences, about 45% of which appear only once. This sequence was found in a young woman with Graves' hyperthyroidism. Sample: peripheral blood or thyroid tissue (not recorded which).

Here the CDR3 DNA reads TGTGCCAGCAGCCACTGGGCCCAGAGGGATGAGCAGTTCTTC. The encoded protein is CASSHWAQRDEQFF. The genes are TRBV7-2 and TRBJ2-5, with TRBD2 as a possible D gene (5 bases). TRBJ2-1 explains the end of the DNA better; the J call may be wrong. Germline CDR1 and CDR2: SGHTA and FQGNSA. The CDR3 totals 14 residues.